Sequencing of this TCR beta chain was carried out in a study of shared T cell receptors in the human thymus (dated by TCRdb to about 2021). In the study overall: The study examined how self-reactive, shared T-cell receptor alpha chains are generated in the human thymus.

The library was prepared using the immunoSEQ multiplex PCR assay. TCRdb stores this immuneACCESS table with in-frame sequences only. Part of the clones is absent; in the studies checked, under half of the shortfall reflects unresolved V genes, and no reason is known for the rest. This sample comprises 700,000 or so clones, 75% to 90% of them detected only once. The ten largest clones capture roughly 0.01% of the sample. Note on this clone: Its antigen is unknown. Base-call qualities are not available, and no considerably larger clone is one nucleotide away.

The germline V gene encodes CDR1 SGHRS and CDR2 YFSETQ. Spanning cysteine to phenylalanine, the CDR3 consists of 18 amino acids. Only CDR3 DNA is held: 54 bases, read in frame from base 1. The junction shows trimming of 0 bases on V and 4 bases on J, and the gene matches do not reach 14 bases of it. These data were also reused for a study on human thymus T cells. Per that second paper: Immunologically healthy infants undergoing open corrective cardiac surgery for congenital heart defects in Finland were used as donors. Thymus tissue was collected as surgical resects that were removed during corrective cardiac surgery. Usage of V and J gene segments appeared to be biased in both the thymic and the peripheral blood repertoires. According to the related research, thymic TCR repertoires were highly overlapping among unrelated individuals. TCR alpha and beta repertoires from roughly eight infant thymus samples and a few related peripheral blood samples were characterized in the study. The infant donors were about 6 to 244 days old, and the cohort included several males and a couple of females. Thymocytes were mechanically released from the tissue and were stored as pellets of about 9-33 million cells at -70 degrees C. A QIAsymphony instrument was used to extract genomic DNA from the frozen cell pellets. The immunoSEQ multiplex PCR assay was used to amplify the TCRB and TCRAD loci from a standardized quantity of quality-controlled genomic DNA. The V(D)J region was spanned by amplicons of a length sufficient to cover the CDR3 and to identify V and J genes. Amplicon sequencing was performed on an Illumina platform through the commercial immunoSEQ service. Corrections for primer bias and sequencing errors followed previously described methods, while TCRAD and TCRB definitions were based on the IMGT database. immunoSEQ Analyzer 3.0 and VDJTools were used for repertoire analysis, which covered basic statistics, V/J segment usage, diversity estimates, rarefaction and pairwise overlap. Diversity was estimated with Chao1, ChaoE, Efron-Thisted, Shannon and inverse Simpson indices, and also on datasets down-sampled to the smallest sample. Repertoire overlap used strict matching of CDR3 nucleotide sequence, V gene and J gene, with Jaccard-based multidimensional scaling clustering. Thymus samples yielded on average around 800,000 unique TCRB clonotypes, compared with 75,000 to 85,000 from blood samples.

The TCR comes from a girl under three years old with a congenital heart defect. Donor details come from another sample of the same person, matched by shared clones. The rearrangement combines TRBV5-1 with TRBJ1-2; a stretch of 8 junction bases matches TRBD1. Sequencing used thymocytes. CDR3 region: CASSLVLLETGVGYGYTF. The base sequence is TGCGCCAGCAGCTTGGTTCTACTCGAGACAGGGGTCGGCTATGGCTACACCTTC.